The count of the clone carrying this T cell receptor (beta chain) is one. The antigen is not known. Staff drew around 10 milliliters of peripheral blood from each donor. These data come from a study of blood T cells in healthy people across ages. Study observations and caveats: Total diversity from one million sequenced T cells was likely underestimated. PBMC samples, being unsorted, prevented any conclusive comparison of naive and antigen-experienced cells.

It was with a sample-barcoded 5' primer and a J-beta primer mix that a second PCR of roughly 6 to 12 cycles was run. TCRdb reprocessed the 5' RACE reads with MiXCR, giving one entry per CDR3 protein. Among roughly 800,000 distinct CDR3 sequences, 58% were seen once, and the ten largest hold approximately 23%. The TCR originated in a man younger than 45 in good health. Input material: blood.

DNA of the CDR3: TGTGCCAGCAGCCTTAGCCGGGGAGCGGGAGCCTACAATGAGCAGTTCTTC. Translation: CASSLSRGAGAYNEQFF. The chain couples TRBV7-2 to TRBJ2-1; the match to TRBD2 covers 8 bases. The J segment lost 2 bases and the V segment lost 5 bases, leaving 11 bases of the junction unmatched. This CDR3 comprises 17 residues. CDR1 is SGHTA and CDR2 is FQGNSA in the germline V gene.